Below, 3 T cell receptor beta chains from the same sample are listed, as sequenced in a study of T cells after yellow fever vaccination. TCRdb itself ran the 5' RACE reads through MiXCR, one entry per CDR3 protein. The data contain 600,000 to 750,000 distinct CDR3 sequences, 9% to 15% of them seen just once; the ten biggest clones take up 14% to 15%. The source was PBMCs, collected on the day of the yellow fever booster vaccination. The receptors were gathered from a man under 40 who received the YFV17D yellow fever vaccine.

The V and J genes are TRBV20-1 and TRBJ1-5; D uncertain. V was pared by 3 bases and J by 4 bases, with 13 bases between. Germline CDR1 is DFQATT and CDR2 is SNEGSKA (reference sequence). This CDR3 contains 14 residues. The CDR3 spells CSARRDSGNQPQHF. In DNA, the CDR3 is TGCAGTGCTAGGAGAGACTCTGGAAATCAGCCCCAGCATTTT.

This clonotype was picked up a small number of times. V is TRBV25-1 and J is TRBJ1-4; D is unclear. This CDR3 is built from 13 residues. V was trimmed by 4 bases and J by 0 bases, leaving 3 bases between them. CDR1 MGHDK and CDR2 SYGVNS come from the germline V gene. CDR3: CASSGATNEKLFF. The DNA of the CDR3 is TGTGCCAGCAGTGGTGCAACTAATGAAAAACTGTTTTTT.

This clonotype was found a few times. The V call is TRBV10-3, the J call TRBJ2-3; 7 bases map to TRBD2. This CDR3 has 13 residues. The junction had 4 bases not matched to a gene; V was cut back by 6 bases and J by 4 bases. Germline V lookup: CDR1 ENHRY, CDR2 SYGVKD. CDR3 residues: CAIRGSGADTQYF. For the CDR3, the DNA is TGTGCCATCAGGGGGAGCGGGGCAGATACGCAGTATTTT.